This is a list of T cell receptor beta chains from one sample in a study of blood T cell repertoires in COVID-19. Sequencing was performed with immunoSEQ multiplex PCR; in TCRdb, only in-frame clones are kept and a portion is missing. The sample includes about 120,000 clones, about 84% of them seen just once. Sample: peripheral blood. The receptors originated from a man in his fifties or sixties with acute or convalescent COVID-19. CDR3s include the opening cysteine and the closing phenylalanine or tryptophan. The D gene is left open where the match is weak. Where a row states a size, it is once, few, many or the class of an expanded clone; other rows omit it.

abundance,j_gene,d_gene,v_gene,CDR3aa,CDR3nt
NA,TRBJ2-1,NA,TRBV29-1,CSVVQGSNEQFF,TGCAGCGTTGTGCAGGGAAGCAATGAGCAGTTCTTC
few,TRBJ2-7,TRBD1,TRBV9,CASSTSGTGGDKQYF,TGTGCCAGCAGCACTTCCGGGACAGGGGGCGACAAGCAGTACTTC
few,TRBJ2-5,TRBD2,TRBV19,CASNRQAGQETQYF,TGTGCCAGTAATCGACAAGCGGGACAAGAGACCCAGTACTTC
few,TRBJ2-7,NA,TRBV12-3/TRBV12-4,CASSPHSYEQYF,TGTGCCAGCAGTCCCCACTCCTACGAGCAGTACTTC
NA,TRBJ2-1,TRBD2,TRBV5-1,CASSLSSLAGGVNEQFF,TGCGCCAGCAGCTTGTCGAGTCTAGCGGGAGGGGTCAATGAGCAGTTCTTC
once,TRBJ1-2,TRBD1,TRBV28,CASSSGGYYGYTF,TGTGCCAGCAGCTCAGGGGGCTACTATGGCTACACCTTC
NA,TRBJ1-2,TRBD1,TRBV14,CASSRGDRGYTF,TGTGCCAGCAGCCGAGGGGACAGGGGCTACACCTTC
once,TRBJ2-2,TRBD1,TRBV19,CASSLKGQGANTGELFF,TGTGCCAGTAGTTTAAAAGGACAGGGGGCTAACACCGGGGAGCTGTTTTTT
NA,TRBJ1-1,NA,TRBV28,CASSLNAALEAFF,TGTGCCAGCAGTCTTAATGCGGCCCTTGAAGCTTTCTTT
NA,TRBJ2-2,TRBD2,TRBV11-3,CASSPQRETGELFF,TGTGCCAGCAGCCCCCAGCGGGAGACCGGGGAGCTGTTTTTT
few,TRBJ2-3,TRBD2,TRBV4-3,CASSLTTSATDTQYF,TGCGCCAGCAGCCTAACGACTAGCGCCACAGATACGCAGTATTTT
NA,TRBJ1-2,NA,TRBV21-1,CASSLGYGYTF,TGTGCCAGCAGCCTCGGTTATGGCTACACCTTC